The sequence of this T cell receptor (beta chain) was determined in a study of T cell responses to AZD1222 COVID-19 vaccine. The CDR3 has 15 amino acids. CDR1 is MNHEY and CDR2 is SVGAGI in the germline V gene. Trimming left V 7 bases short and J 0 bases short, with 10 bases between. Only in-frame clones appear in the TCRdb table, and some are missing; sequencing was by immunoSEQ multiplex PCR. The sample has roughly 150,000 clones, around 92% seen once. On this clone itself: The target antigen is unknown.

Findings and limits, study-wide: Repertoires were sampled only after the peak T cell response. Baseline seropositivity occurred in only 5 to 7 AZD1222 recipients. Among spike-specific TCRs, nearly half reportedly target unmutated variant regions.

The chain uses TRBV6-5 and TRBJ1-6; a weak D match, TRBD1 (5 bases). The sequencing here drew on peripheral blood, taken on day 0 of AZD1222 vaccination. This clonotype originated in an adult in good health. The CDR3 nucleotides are TGTGCCAGCAACCCAGACAGCTCCTATAATTCACCCCTCCACTTT. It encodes CASNPDSSYNSPLHF.